This T cell receptor (beta chain) is from a study of PD-L1 blockade in urothelial cancer. The wider study: Between 0 and 3 prior chemotherapy regimens had been given to patients. Analysis of the blood was performed 3 weeks (second dose) and 6 weeks after treatment start.

In regard to this clone: The target antigen is unknown.

General study findings and limits: Durable-benefit patients expanded tumor-associated blood clones more at 3 weeks. Pretreatment TCR clonality in blood, when below the median, was predictive of better survival.

Produced via immunoSEQ multiplex PCR; TCRdb's table is partial and in-frame only. The table records about 71,000 clones, roughly nine tenths of them present only once. This CDR3 has 14 amino acids. Trimming shortened V by 0 bases and J by 6 bases, and 15 bases separated the two germline ends. Germline values: CDR1 GTSNPN, CDR2 SVGIG (reference sequence). This chain joins TRBV30 and TRBJ2-7, with D perhaps matching TRBD1 (5 bases). The source was PBMCs, collected around atezolizumab (anti-PD-L1) treatment. The receptor was isolated from a man between 60 and 75 years old with urothelial cancer. CDR3 loop: CAWSVQVGIGEQYF. As DNA, the CDR3 is TGTGCCTGGAGTGTACAGGTGGGAATTGGCGAGCAGTACTTC.